This T cell receptor beta chain was identified in a study of blood T cell repertoires in COVID-19. Looking at the study overall: Specimens from acute and convalescent COVID-19 originated in the United States, Italy and Spain. T cells, B-cell-depleted T cells, or PBMCs provided the cDNA or gDNA that served as material.

Germline V gene sequence: CDR1 SGDLS, CDR2 YYNGEE. This CDR3 has 17 residues. V shed 4 bases and J 1 base; nucleotides not matched to a gene: 12. In the original workflow: Amplified reference gene primers provided the basis for estimating nucleated cell counts. Measured with immunoSEQ multiplex PCR; TCRdb has only the in-frame clones, and not every one. The D gene and trimming were derived from the DNA, and the V and J assignments and clone size from that table. This table holds over 25,000 clones, 85% found once. This sequence joins TRBV9 and TRBJ1-2; TRBD1 agrees at 8 bases. Sequenced input: peripheral blood. This receptor was obtained from a man between 60 and 75 years old with active COVID-19. The CDR3 reads CASSSGQGSPYNYGYTF. CDR3 sequence (DNA): TGTGCCAGCAGCAGCGGACAGGGCTCCCCCTATAACTATGGCTACACCTTC. The complete variable domain, with remaining parts taken from reference TRBV9 and TRBJ1-2, reads DSGVTQTPKHLITATGQRVTLRCSPRSGDLSVYWYQQSLDQGLQFLIQYYNGEERAKGNILERFSAQQFPDLHSELNLSSLELGDSALYFCASSSGQGSPYNYGYTFGSGTRLTVV.